This section outlines one T cell receptor (beta chain) sequence together with its context. The CDR3 has 15 residues. Per the germline V gene, CDR1 is SGHDT and CDR2 is YYEEEE. The ends were cut back, 5 bases at V and 0 bases at J, with 12 bases in the middle. The source of the sample is a study of CD8+CD57+ T cells in acquired aplastic anemia. Researchers used genomic DNA as the template to profile TCR beta VDJ and CDR3. TCRdb re-derived calls from the reads in MiXCR, one entry per CDR3 protein. In the table there are 350,000 to 450,000 distinct CDR3 sequences, 65% to 80% of which are singletons. This clonotype was obtained from a human donor in good health, serving as a control. Sequenced material: sorted CD4+, CD8+, or CD8+CD57+ T cells (not recorded which) from PBMCs. The chain is built from TRBV5-6 and TRBJ1-5; D uncertain. The CDR3 protein is CASRARGDSNQPQHF. In DNA, the CDR3 is TGTGCCAGCAGAGCCCGGGGAGATAGCAATCAGCCCCAGCATTTT.